This is a list of T cell receptor beta chains from one sample in a study of blood T cell repertoires in COVID-19. Clones were read by immunoSEQ multiplex PCR, and TCRdb kept only the in-frame ones, dropping some. The table lists approximately 210,000 clones, around 82% of them singletons. Sample: peripheral blood. The source is a woman aged 40-49 years with acute or convalescent COVID-19. Both conserved end residues are part of each CDR3. The order of the fields is D gene, J gene, V gene, clone size, CDR3 protein, CDR3 DNA. D genes are given only for firm matches. Expanded clones get a size class; other rows say once, few or many, or leave the size out.

. | TRBJ2-7 | TRBV7-2 | few | CASSSTGRLGYEQYF | TGTGCCAGCAGTTCAACAGGGCGGTTAGGGTACGAGCAGTACTTC
TRBD2 | TRBJ2-7 | TRBV27 | . | CASKRDGYYEQYF | TGTGCCAGCAAGCGGGACGGTTACTACGAGCAGTACTTC
. | TRBJ1-1 | TRBV2 | . | CASSESPMNTEAFF | TGTGCCAGCAGTGAGTCCCCAATGAACACTGAAGCTTTCTTT
TRBD2 | TRBJ2-7 | TRBV15 | few | CATSRDFSSGRENEQYF | TGTGCCACCAGCAGAGATTTCTCTAGCGGGAGGGAAAACGAGCAGTACTTC
. | TRBJ2-2 | TRBV15 | . | CATSRGAGPNTGELFF | TGTGCCACCAGCAGAGGAGCAGGGCCCAACACCGGGGAGCTGTTTTTT
. | TRBJ2-1 | TRBV18 | . | CASSRISGSYNEQFF | TGTGCCAGCTCACGGATCAGCGGAAGCTACAATGAGCAGTTCTTC
. | TRBJ1-1 | TRBV5-1 | . | CASSGRSRTEAFF | TGCGCCAGCAGCGGACGATCACGGACAGAAGCTTTCTTT
TRBD2 | TRBJ2-1 | TRBV7-9 | . | CASSAGTSGRALDNEQFF | TGTGCCAGCAGCGCCGGGACTAGCGGGAGGGCCTTGGACAATGAGCAGTTCTTC
. | TRBJ1-5 | TRBV28 | . | CASSLAAGVGNQPQHF | TGTGCCAGCAGTTTAGCAGCAGGGGTTGGCAATCAGCCCCAGCATTTT
. | TRBJ1-1 | TRBV5-1 | . | CASSFSGLNTEAFF | TGCGCCAGCAGCTTTTCAGGGTTGAACACTGAAGCTTTCTTT
TRBD1 | TRBJ2-1 | TRBV29-1 | few | CSVDLGTGLHEQFF | TGCAGCGTTGATTTAGGGACAGGCCTCCATGAGCAGTTCTTC
TRBD2 | TRBJ2-7 | TRBV5-1 | . | CASSLAPPPGLAFSYEQYF | TGCGCCAGCAGCTTGGCTCCTCCTCCGGGACTAGCGTTCTCCTACGAGCAGTACTTC
. | TRBJ1-2 | TRBV6-5 | few | CASSRRTRGYGYTF | TGTGCCAGCAGTCGACGGACAAGGGGCTATGGCTACACCTTC
. | TRBJ1-6 | TRBV5-6 | . | CASSSPSGSSPLHF | TGTGCCAGCAGCTCGCCTTCGGGGAGTTCACCCCTCCACTTT
. | TRBJ2-6 | TRBV5-4 | . | CASSLQTSGANVLTF | TGTGCCAGCAGCCTACAGACCTCTGGGGCCAACGTCCTGACTTTC
TRBD1 | TRBJ2-2 | TRBV7-8 | . | CASSLETGITGELFF | TGTGCCAGCAGCTTAGAGACAGGGATTACCGGGGAGCTGTTTTTT
. | TRBJ2-1 | TRBV6-6 | . | CASSYSGLAVDEQFF | TGTGCCAGCAGTTACTCGGGACTTGCGGTGGACGAGCAGTTCTTC
. | TRBJ2-3 | TRBV6-2/TRBV6-3 | . | CASSYSSVGRVNRPSTDTQYF | TGTGCCAGCAGTTACTCCTCTGTAGGCAGGGTGAATCGCCCTAGCACAGATACGCAGTATTTT
TRBD1 | TRBJ1-4 | TRBV30 | . | CAWNRGLTTNEKLFF | TGTGCCTGGAATAGGGGGCTTACAACTAATGAAAAACTGTTTTTT
. | TRBJ2-2 | TRBV5-1 | . | CASSLSYGTTNTGELFF | TGCGCCAGCAGCTTGTCGTACGGGACAACGAACACCGGGGAGCTGTTTTTT
TRBD1 | TRBJ2-3 | TRBV5-6 | . | CASSLTGGRITFIEYF | TGTGCCAGCAGCTTGACAGGGGGACGGATTACGTTCATAGAGTATTTT
TRBD2 | TRBJ2-4 | TRBV5-6 | . | CASSPPGGGVGIQYF | TGTGCCAGCAGCCCACCGGGGGGAGGGGTAGGCATTCAGTACTTC
TRBD2 | TRBJ2-3 | TRBV12-5 | . | CASGPSGRAVDTQYF | TGTGCTAGTGGCCCGTCGGGGAGGGCCGTAGATACGCAGTATTTT
TRBD1 | TRBJ1-4 | TRBV5-1 | . | CASSPGDRDNEKLFF | TGCGCCAGCAGCCCGGGGGACAGGGATAATGAAAAACTGTTTTTT
. | TRBJ1-4 | TRBV5-6 | . | CASSLLSVARDNEKLFF | TGTGCCAGCAGCTTGTTATCTGTCGCCAGGGATAATGAAAAACTGTTTTTT
TRBD2 | TRBJ2-2 | TRBV6-4 | . | CASSAGTSGDNTGELFF | TGTGCCAGCAGCGCCGGGACTAGCGGGGACAACACCGGGGAGCTGTTTTTT
. | TRBJ2-7 | TRBV2 | . | CASSATNYEQYF | TGTGCCAGCAGCGCGACTAACTACGAGCAGTACTTC
. | TRBJ2-6 | TRBV10-1 | . | CASRPGSGANVLTF | TGCGCCAGCCGCCCGGGATCTGGGGCCAACGTCCTGACTTTC
. | TRBJ2-5 | TRBV7-8 | . | CASLPLRSQETQYF | TGTGCCAGCCTACCCCTCCGGAGCCAAGAGACCCAGTACTTC
. | TRBJ2-3 | TRBV5-1 | . | CASSLRGTYGDTQYF | TGCGCCAGCAGCTTGCGGGGGACCTATGGAGATACGCAGTATTTT
. | TRBJ1-1 | TRBV19 | . | CAVIKDTLNTEAFF | TGTGCCGTAATTAAGGACACTTTGAACACTGAAGCTTTCTTT
TRBD2 | TRBJ2-7 | TRBV5-6 | . | CASTPRGGTSVHEQYF | TGTGCCAGCACCCCGAGGGGCGGGACTAGCGTTCACGAGCAGTACTTC
. | TRBJ1-3 | TRBV19 | . | CASNKQGSGNTIYF | TGTGCCAGTAATAAGCAGGGGTCTGGAAACACCATATATTTT
TRBD1 | TRBJ1-1 | TRBV3-1/TRBV3-2 | . | CASSPGGQGAEAFF | TGTGCCAGCAGCCCGGGGGGACAGGGGGCTGAAGCTTTCTTT
TRBD1 | TRBJ2-7 | TRBV5-1 | . | CASSLLTGREPGYEQYF | TGCGCCAGCAGCTTGTTGACAGGGCGCGAACCGGGCTACGAGCAGTACTTC
TRBD1 | TRBJ1-4 | TRBV15 | . | CATSTTGTNEKLFF | TGTGCCACCAGCACGACAGGGACAAATGAAAAACTGTTTTTT
. | TRBJ2-7 | TRBV4-1 | once | CASSQEETAYEQYF | TGCGCCAGCAGCCAAGAAGAGACAGCCTACGAGCAGTACTTC
TRBD2 | TRBJ2-2 | TRBV5-1 | . | CASSDAGTSKAGELFF | TGCGCCAGCAGCGACGCCGGGACTAGTAAAGCCGGGGAGCTGTTTTTT
. | TRBJ2-3 | TRBV12-3/TRBV12-4 | once | CASSFIRTDTQYF | TGTGCCAGCAGTTTTATTCGCACAGATACGCAGTATTTT
TRBD1 | TRBJ2-3 | TRBV3-1/TRBV3-2 | . | CASSQGTGRSTDTQYF | TGTGCCAGCAGCCAAGGGACAGGGCGCAGCACAGATACGCAGTATTTT
TRBD1 | TRBJ1-1 | TRBV19 | . | CASSDRVDAEAFF | TGTGCCAGTAGCGACAGGGTGGACGCTGAAGCTTTCTTT
. | TRBJ1-2 | TRBV4-1 | . | CASSGQGGYGYTF | TGCGCCAGCAGCGGCCAGGGAGGCTATGGCTACACCTTC
. | TRBJ2-1 | TRBV11-2 | . | CASSRVQVAGGEQFF | TGTGCCAGCAGCCGCGTACAGGTCGCCGGGGGTGAGCAGTTCTTC
. | TRBJ1-3 | TRBV7-6 | . | CASSPLEGSSGNTIYF | TGTGCCAGCAGCCCCCTGGAGGGCTCCTCCGGAAACACCATATATTTT
. | TRBJ1-1 | TRBV5-1 | . | CASSLEVGGTEAFF | TGCGCCAGCAGCTTGGAAGTGGGGGGGACTGAAGCTTTCTTT
TRBD1 | TRBJ1-2 | TRBV5-1 | . | CASSYGQGGAGYTF | TGCGCCAGCAGCTATGGACAGGGGGGTGCTGGCTACACCTTC